Shown below are 18 T cell receptor beta chains from a single sample sequenced in a study of blood T cell repertoires in COVID-19. Assay: immunoSEQ multiplex PCR; the TCRdb copy retains only in-frame clones and omits some. This sample has about 320,000 clones, with around 85% found just once. Sequencing used PBMCs or T cells enriched from blood (not recorded which). The source of these receptors is a woman in her twenties or thirties who had been exposed to COVID-19.

The V and J genes are TRBV5-1 and TRBJ1-1; perhaps TRBD1 as D (5 bases). Germline lookup yields CDR1 SGHRS and CDR2 YFSETQ. Trimming stripped 4 bases from V and 0 bases from J, with 19 bases between. This CDR3 spans 17 amino acids. This CDR3 reads CASSKSRLGELNTEAFF. The CDR3 region has the DNA TGCGCCAGCAGCAAATCGAGATTAGGGGAATTGAACACTGAAGCTTTCTTT.

The rearrangement links TRBV28 to TRBJ1-6; D is unresolved. In germline, CDR1 is MDHEN, CDR2 SYDVKM. V was pared by 8 bases and J by 10 bases, with 12 bases between. The CDR3 is 12 residues long. For the CDR3, the DNA is TGTGCCAGCGGCGGAAGTAGGTCACCCCTCCACTTT. This codes for CASGGSRSPLHF.

V is TRBV7-2 and J is TRBJ1-1; D perhaps matches TRBD1 (6 bases). Trimming took off 5 bases at V and 1 base at J, with 11 bases between the two ends. The CDR3 contains 14 residues. Germline CDR1 reads SGHTA; CDR2 reads FQGNSA. The CDR3 DNA follows: TGTGCCAGCAGCCCGGGGGGGGCGAACACTGAAGCTTTCTTT. This codes for CASSPGGANTEAFF.

The chain couples TRBV4-3 to TRBJ2-3; D is possibly TRBD2 (6 bases). Germline V lookup: CDR1 LGHNA, CDR2 YSLEER. The CDR3 has 16 residues. The ends were cut back, 5 bases at V and 6 bases at J, with 21 bases in the middle. CDR3 amino acids: CASSYRAAGGADTQYF. CDR3 coding DNA: TGCGCCAGCAGCTACCGGGCCGCTGGAGGGGCGGATACGCAGTATTTT.

J is TRBJ2-7 and V is TRBV27; 8 nucleotides line up with TRBD2. After removal of 0 bases from V and 3 bases from J, the junction contained 1 base not matched to a gene. The CDR3 has 14 residues. Germline CDR1 and CDR2: MNHEY and SMNVEV (reference sequence). DNA for the CDR3: TGTGCCAGCAGTTTATCTAGCGGGGTCTACGAGCAGTACTTC. It is translated as CASSLSSGVYEQYF.

J is TRBJ2-7 and V is TRBV28, with 14 bases aligning to TRBD2. Trimming removed 6 bases from V and 4 bases from J; junction bases left unmatched: 11. This CDR3 has 17 amino acids. The germline V gene encodes CDR1 MDHEN and CDR2 SYDVKM. In DNA, the CDR3 is TGTGCCAGCAGCCGAGCGACTAGCGGGAGGGCCTCATACGAGCAGTACTTC. It yields the protein CASSRATSGRASYEQYF.

The chain recombines TRBV28 with TRBJ1-4; 10 bases line up with TRBD1. This CDR3 has 18 amino acids. CDR1 and CDR2 (germline): MDHEN, SYDVKM. The V and J ends lost 4 bases and 3 bases, in that order; junction bases with no gene match: 11. The CDR3, as DNA: TGTGCCAGCAGTTCCCAGACAGGGGGCTTTTTTTCTAATGAAAAACTGTTTTTT. The encoded protein is CASSSQTGGFFSNEKLFF.

The chain combines TRBV6-4 with TRBJ2-2, with TRBD1 matching 8 bases. The germline CDR1 and CDR2 sequences are MRHNA and SNTAGT. The V segment lost 3 bases and the J segment 5 bases; nucleotides outside the gene matches: 14. CDR3 size: 18 residues. The CDR3 nucleotides read TGTGCCAGCAGTGATAACGTGTTACAGGGGGTAAGGACCGGGGAGCTGTTTTTT. Its translation is CASSDNVLQGVRTGELFF.

The chain links TRBV29-1 to TRBJ2-1; D remains ambiguous. The V and J ends lost 5 bases and 2 bases respectively, with 10 bases between them. Germline V gene data show CDR1 as SQVTM and CDR2 as ANQGSEA. The CDR3 is made up of 13 amino acids. CDR3 loop: CSVIPRAYNEQFF. CDR3 nucleotides: TGCAGCGTTATACCCCGGGCCTACAATGAGCAGTTCTTC.

The CDR3 spells CASSKTPVGPLHF. The CDR3 nucleotides read TGTGCCAGCAGTAAGACTCCTGTAGGACCCCTCCACTTT. The J gene is TRBJ1-6, the V gene TRBV5-6; D unresolved. V lost 5 bases and J lost 12, with 15 bases in between. CDR3 length equals 13 residues. Germline loops: CDR1 SGHDT, CDR2 YYEEEE.

The CDR3 bases are TGCGCCAGCAGCGAAGTTACAGGGACCTCCTACGAGCAGTACTTC. It codes for CASSEVTGTSYEQYF. The V gene is TRBV5-1, the J gene TRBJ2-7, with D possibly matching TRBD1 (6 bases). V was clipped by 4 bases and J by 0 bases, with 14 bases between them. The CDR3 has 15 amino acids. The germline V gene encodes CDR1 SGHRS and CDR2 YFSETQ.

V usage is TRBV28 and J usage is TRBJ2-3; 8 nucleotides align to TRBD2. Germline CDR1 and CDR2: MDHEN and SYDVKM. The CDR3 is 16 amino acids. V was clipped by 2 bases and J by 4 bases; unmatched bases: 8. CDR3 residues: CASSLEAGVESDTQYF. CDR3 bases: TGTGCCAGCAGTTTAGAAGCGGGGGTAGAGTCAGATACGCAGTATTTT.

This rearrangement joins TRBV30 to TRBJ2-3, with a possible D match to TRBD1 (5 bases). The CDR3 sequence is 15 residues long. Germline CDR1 GTSNPN, CDR2 SVGIG (reference sequence). Trimming removed 2 bases from V and 0 bases from J, with 12 bases in between. CDR3 sequence reads: CAWSLTGTSTDTQYF. The CDR3 DNA reads TGTGCCTGGAGTCTTACAGGAACTAGCACAGATACGCAGTATTTT.

This chain links TRBV11-3 with TRBJ1-1; a possible D gene is TRBD1 (6 bases). This CDR3 contains 15 residues. Between the trimmed V and J ends, which lost 0 bases and 3 bases, there was a span of 11 bases. Germline V gene sequence: CDR1 SGHNT, CDR2 YENEEA. The CDR3 DNA reads TGTGCCAGCAGCTTAGATGGGGGCGCGGACACTGAAGCTTTCTTT. Encoded protein: CASSLDGGADTEAFF.

The CDR3 nucleotides are TGTGCCAGCAGCCCCCGCGCGGGAGGGCAGAATGAGCAGTTCTTC. Translated, it gives CASSPRAGGQNEQFF. V usage is TRBV9 and J usage is TRBJ2-1; TRBD2 matches 9 bases. J lost 7 bases, V lost 4 bases, and 9 bases had no gene match. The CDR3 is 15 residues long. From germline, CDR1 is SGDLS and CDR2 YYNGEE. The variable domain in full, with the rest retrieved from reference TRBV9 and TRBJ2-1, is DSGVTQTPKHLITATGQRVTLRCSPRSGDLSVYWYQQSLDQGLQFLIQYYNGEERAKGNILERFSAQQFPDLHSELNLSSLELGDSALYFCASSPRAGGQNEQFFGPGTRLTVL.

V gene TRBV27 combines with J gene TRBJ1-2; 7 bases line up with TRBD1. Looked up from germline, CDR1 is MNHEY and CDR2 is SMNVEV (reference sequence). The CDR3 has 13 amino acids. V shed 5 bases, J shed 3 bases, and the junction held 3 bases outside the gene matches. DNA for the CDR3: TGTGCCAGCAGTGGGGGACAGCACTATGGCTACACCTTC. Translated, it gives CASSGGQHYGYTF.

Written as DNA, the CDR3 is TGTGCCAGCAGCCCCGCGACAGGGGAAGCTGGAAACACCATATATTTT. Translated, it gives CASSPATGEAGNTIYF. V and J are TRBV13 and TRBJ1-3; 8 nucleotides agree with TRBD1. In germline, CDR1 is PRHDT, CDR2 FYEKMQ (reference sequence). J was trimmed by 2 bases and V by 5 bases; bases with no gene match: 8. The CDR3 has 16 amino acids.

This clone has just one count. V is TRBV7-3 and J is TRBJ1-5; 7 bases align to TRBD1. CDR1 SGHTA and CDR2 FQGTGA come from the germline V gene. This CDR3 is 14 amino acids long. The V gene end was trimmed by 8 bases and the J gene end by 5 bases; junction bases not matched to a gene: 9. DNA for the CDR3: TGTGCCAGCTTCAGGGGGAGTGTGGATCAGCCCCAGCATTTT. Amino acids: CASFRGSVDQPQHF.